This paragraph reports one T cell receptor (beta chain). Sequenced by immunoSEQ multiplex PCR; TCRdb stores in-frame clones only, minus some. The sample has approximately 81,000 clones, roughly four fifths seen once. The data belong to a study of blood T cell repertoires in COVID-19. Across the study: From T cells, B-cell-depleted T cells, or PBMCs came the material, which was cDNA or gDNA.

Germline CDR1 SGHVS, CDR2 FNYEAQ. The CDR3 length is 15 residues. The V gene lost 1 base and the J gene lost 7 bases, with 14 bases spanning the gap. Sequencing used peripheral blood. This clonotype originated in a human donor in a cohort sampled during active COVID-19. This chain connects TRBV7-6 to TRBJ1-5; no clear D gene. The CDR3 sequence is CASSLVPGLRQPQHF. The CDR3 DNA is TGTGCCAGCAGCTTAGTTCCGGGTTTGAGGCAGCCCCAGCATTTT.